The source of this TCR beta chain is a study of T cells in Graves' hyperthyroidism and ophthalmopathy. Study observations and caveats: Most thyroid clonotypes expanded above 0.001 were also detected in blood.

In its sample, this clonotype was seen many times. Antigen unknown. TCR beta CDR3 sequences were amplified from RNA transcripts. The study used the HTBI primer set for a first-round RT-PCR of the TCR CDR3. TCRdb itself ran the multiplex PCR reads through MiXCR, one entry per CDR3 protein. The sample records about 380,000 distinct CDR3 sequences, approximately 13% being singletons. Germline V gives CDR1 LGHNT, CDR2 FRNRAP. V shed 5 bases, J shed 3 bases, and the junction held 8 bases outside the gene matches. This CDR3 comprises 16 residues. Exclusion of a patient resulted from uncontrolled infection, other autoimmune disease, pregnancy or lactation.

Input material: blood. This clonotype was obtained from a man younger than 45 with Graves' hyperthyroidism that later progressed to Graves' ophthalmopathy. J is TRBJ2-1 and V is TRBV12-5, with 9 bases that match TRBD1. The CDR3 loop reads CASGLPGTGFYNEQFF. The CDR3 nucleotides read TGTGCTAGTGGTCTACCCGGGACAGGGTTCTACAATGAGCAGTTCTTC.